This TCR beta chain came from a study of blood T cell repertoires in COVID-19. Study background: There were acute and convalescent COVID-19 samples, and they came from the United States, Italy and Spain. Sample material is recorded as cDNA or gDNA derived from T cells, B-cell-depleted T cells, or PBMCs.

This CDR3 has 17 amino acids. Germline-derived CDR1 and CDR2 are KGHDR and SFDVKD. V was clipped by 5 bases and J by 8 bases, with 21 bases between them. Adults between roughly 18 and 90 years of age took part from under 25 US areas. Authors' processing steps: Amplification from reference gene primers served as the basis for estimated nucleated cell counts. Here immunoSEQ multiplex PCR was the method, and the copy in TCRdb shows in-frame clones only, minus some. The D gene and trimming were derived from the DNA, and the V and J assignments and clone size from that table. The sample holds some 300,000 clones, 88% seen once.

The source is a woman aged 55-70 years in a cohort exposed to, infected with or recovered from COVID-19 (not recorded which). The chain joins TRBV24-1 to TRBJ2-6; D gene unclear. Input material: PBMCs or T cells enriched from blood (not recorded which). The CDR3 DNA is TGTGCCACCAGTGCGCGGTCCGGGTCCTCTCCTACCAACGTCCTGACTTTC. Amino acids: CATSARSGSSPTNVLTF.